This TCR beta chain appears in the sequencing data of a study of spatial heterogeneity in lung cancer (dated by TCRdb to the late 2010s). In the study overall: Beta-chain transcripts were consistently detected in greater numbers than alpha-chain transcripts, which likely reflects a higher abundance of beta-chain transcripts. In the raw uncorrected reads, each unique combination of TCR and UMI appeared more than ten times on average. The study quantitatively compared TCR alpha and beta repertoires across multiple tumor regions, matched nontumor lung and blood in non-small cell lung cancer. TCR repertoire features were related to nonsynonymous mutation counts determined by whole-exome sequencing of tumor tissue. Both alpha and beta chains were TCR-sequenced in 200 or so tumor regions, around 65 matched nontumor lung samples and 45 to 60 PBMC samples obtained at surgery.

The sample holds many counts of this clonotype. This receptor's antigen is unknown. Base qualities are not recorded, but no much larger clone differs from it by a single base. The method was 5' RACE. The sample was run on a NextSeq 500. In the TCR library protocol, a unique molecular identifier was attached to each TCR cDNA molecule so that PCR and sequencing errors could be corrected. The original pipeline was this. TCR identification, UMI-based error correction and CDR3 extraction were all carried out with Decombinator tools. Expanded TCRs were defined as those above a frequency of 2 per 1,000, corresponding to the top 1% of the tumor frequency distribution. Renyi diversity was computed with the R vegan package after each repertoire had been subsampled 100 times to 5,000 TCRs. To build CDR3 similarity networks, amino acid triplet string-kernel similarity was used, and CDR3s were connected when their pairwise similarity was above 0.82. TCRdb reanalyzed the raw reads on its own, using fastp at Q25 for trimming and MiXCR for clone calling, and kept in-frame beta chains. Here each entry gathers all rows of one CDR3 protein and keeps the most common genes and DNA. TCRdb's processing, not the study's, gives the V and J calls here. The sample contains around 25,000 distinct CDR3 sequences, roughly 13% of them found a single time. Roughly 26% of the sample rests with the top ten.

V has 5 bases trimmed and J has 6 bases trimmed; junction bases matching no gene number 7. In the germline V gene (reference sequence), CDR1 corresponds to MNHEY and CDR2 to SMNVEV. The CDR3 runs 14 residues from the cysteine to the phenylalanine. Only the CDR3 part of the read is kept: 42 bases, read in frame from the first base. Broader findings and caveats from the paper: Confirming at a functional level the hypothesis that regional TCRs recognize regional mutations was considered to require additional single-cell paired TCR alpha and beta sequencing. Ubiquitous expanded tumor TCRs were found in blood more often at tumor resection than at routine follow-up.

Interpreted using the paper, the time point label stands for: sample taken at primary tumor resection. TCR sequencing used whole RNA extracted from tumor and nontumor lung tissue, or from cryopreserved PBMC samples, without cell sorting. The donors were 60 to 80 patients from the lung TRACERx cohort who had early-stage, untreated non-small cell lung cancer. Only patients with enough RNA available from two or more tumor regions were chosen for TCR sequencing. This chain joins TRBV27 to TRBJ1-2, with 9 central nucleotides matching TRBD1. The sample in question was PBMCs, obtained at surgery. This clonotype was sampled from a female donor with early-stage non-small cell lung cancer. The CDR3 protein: CASSPDRGFNGYTF. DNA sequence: TGTGCCAGCAGTCCCGACAGGGGGTTTAATGGCTACACCTTC.